The 8 T cell receptor beta chains below come from one sample, sequenced in a study of T cells after yellow fever vaccination. TCRdb reanalysed the 5' RACE reads using MiXCR and keeps one entry per CDR3 protein. The repertoire has fewer than 350,000 distinct CDR3 sequences, around 4% of them found once; the top ten carry about a quarter. The sequencing used PBMCs, collected on the day of the yellow fever booster vaccination. All receptors come from a man between 18 and 29 years old who received the YFV17D yellow fever vaccine.

This clonotype was detected only a few times. The J gene is TRBJ1-6, the V gene TRBV5-6; D not resolved. V was clipped by 4 bases and J by 11 bases, with 10 bases between them. From germline, CDR1 is SGHDT and CDR2 YYEEEE. The CDR3 loop spans 12 amino acids. The CDR3 DNA reads as TGTGCCAGCAGCCTAAATTCGGCACCCCTCCACTTT. Translating it yields CASSLNSAPLHF.

The sample holds many counts of this clonotype. This sequence joins TRBV5-1 and TRBJ2-5; tentatively, D is TRBD2 (6 bases). The V gene's germline CDR1 is SGHRS and CDR2 YFSETQ. The CDR3 covers 16 residues. Trimming cost V 0 bases and J 1 base, with 13 bases left between them. Written as DNA, the CDR3 is TGCGCCAGCAGCTTGGATGCCGCGGGGTTCCAAGAGACCCAGTACTTC. Protein: CASSLDAAGFQETQYF.

This clonotype has only a few counts. The chain combines TRBV3-1 with TRBJ1-1, with TRBD1 identical over 7 bases. There are 15 residues in the CDR3. J lost 7 bases, V lost 0 bases, and 8 bases had no gene match. Germline V gene lookup returns CDR1 LGHDT and CDR2 YNNKEL (reference sequence). The CDR3 here is CASSQDVFRDSEAFF. Written as DNA, the CDR3 is TGTGCCAGCAGCCAAGACGTATTTCGGGACAGTGAAGCTTTCTTT.

This clonotype showed up many times. The gene calls are TRBV7-2 and TRBJ1-6, with TRBD1 identical over 8 bases. Germline assignment: CDR1 SGHTA and CDR2 FQGNSA. The CDR3 contains 16 residues. The V gene end was trimmed by 1 base and the J gene end by 10 bases; junction bases not matched to a gene: 9. CDR3 protein: CASSLVYQGAGSPLHF. The CDR3 DNA reads as TGTGCCAGCAGCTTAGTTTACCAGGGGGCAGGCTCACCCCTCCACTTT.

This clonotype was seen at least ten times. This rearrangement joins TRBV5-1 to TRBJ2-3; 7 bases line up with TRBD2. J was trimmed by 1 base and V by 1 base; bases with no gene match: 0. There are 14 residues in the CDR3. Germline V lookup: CDR1 SGHRS, CDR2 YFSETQ. This CDR3 is CASSLTSGTDTQYF. CDR3 nucleotides: TGCGCCAGCAGCTTGACTAGCGGCACAGATACGCAGTATTTT. Full variable domain (missing parts from reference TRBV5-1 and TRBJ2-3): KAGVTQTPRYLIKTRGQQVTLSCSPISGHRSVSWYQQTPGQGLQFLFEYFSETQRNKGNFPGRFSGRQFSNSRSEMNVSTLELGDSALYLCASSLTSGTDTQYFGPGTRLTVL.

The sample holds many counts of this clonotype. The genes are TRBV5-8 and TRBJ2-1; D is possibly TRBD1 (5 bases). Trimming took 1 base from V and 8 from J, leaving 13 bases between them. The CDR3 sequence is 14 residues long. Germline loops: CDR1 SGHTS, CDR2 YDEGEE. CDR3 bases: TGTGCCAGCAGCTTGAGACAGCTTGGGGATGAGCAGTTCTTC. It translates to CASSLRQLGDEQFF.

In this sample, this clonotype turned up a few times. The chain carries TRBV28 and TRBJ1-5; D gene unclear. The germline V gene has CDR1 MDHEN and CDR2 SYDVKM. This CDR3 is 12 amino acids long. Trimming shortened V by 4 bases and J by 7 bases, and 8 bases separated the two germline ends. The CDR3 reads CASSSNPQPQHF. CDR3 nucleotides: TGTGCCAGCAGTTCCAACCCCCAGCCCCAGCATTTT. Drawing the rest from reference TRBV28 and TRBJ1-5, the complete variable domain is DVKVTQSSRYLVKRTGEKVFLECVQDMDHENMFWYRQDPGLGLRLIYFSYDVKMKEKGDIPEGYSVSREKKERFSLILESASTNQTSMYLCASSSNPQPQHFGDGTRLSIL.

In this sample, this clonotype turned up many times. The chain carries TRBV6-6 and TRBJ2-7; maybe TRBD2 (6 bases). The V gene lost 5 bases and the J gene lost 2 bases, with 16 bases spanning the gap. The CDR3 loop spans 15 amino acids. Germline V gene sequence: CDR1 MNHNY, CDR2 SVGAGI (reference sequence). The CDR3: CASSKTGTGPYEQYV. CDR3 nucleotide sequence: TGTGCCAGCAGTAAGACCGGGACTGGCCCCTACGAGCAGTACGTC.